What follows describes a single T cell receptor (beta chain). This CDR3 is 15 amino acids long. Germline V gives CDR1 MNHEY, CDR2 SVGAGI. The trim removed 6 bases at V and 0 bases at J, leaving 5 bases unmatched. These data originate in a study of blood T cell repertoires in COVID-19. Authors' data handling: Using reference gene primer amplification, nucleated cell counts were estimated. Here immunoSEQ multiplex PCR was the method, and the copy in TCRdb shows in-frame clones only, minus some. Clonal size and the V and J genes are those of that table, whereas D and trimming came from the DNA. The sample contains some 180,000 clones, around 86% of which appear only once.

The specimen was peripheral blood. The gene calls are TRBV6-5 and TRBJ1-3, with 7 bases matching TRBD1. The sequence was collected from a man aged 40-55 years with acute or convalescent COVID-19. CDR3 bases: TGTGCCAGCAGCCCCCCAGGGGGCTCTGGAAACACCATATATTTT. Encoded protein: CASSPPGGSGNTIYF.